Listed below are T cell receptor beta chains from one sample, sequenced in a study of shared clonotypes between healthy human individuals. Measured with immunoSEQ multiplex PCR; TCRdb has only the in-frame clones, and not every one. Counted here are fewer than 3 million clones, under 95% occurring once; the ten biggest clones make up around 0.4%. Sequenced input: naive CD4+ T cells from PBMCs. The receptors originated from a man between 18 and 35 years old in good health. Some clones in this sample may be carry-over from other donors' samples. CDR3s include the opening cysteine and the closing phenylalanine or tryptophan. The D gene is left open where the match is weak. Clone size, where shown, is once, few, many, or a class for clones that have expanded.

TRBV29-1	NA	TRBJ1-2	NA	TGCAGCGTTAGGTTGGGCAATGGCTACACCTTC	CSVRLGNGYTF
TRBV28	TRBD1	TRBJ2-1	NA	TGTGCCAGCAGTCCCCCACGACAGGGGGCGAATGAGCAGTTCTTC	CASSPPRQGANEQFF
TRBV18	TRBD1	TRBJ1-5	once	TGTGCCAGCTCAAAAACCGACAGGGATCAGCCCCAGCATTTT	CASSKTDRDQPQHF
TRBV6-5	NA	TRBJ1-1	NA	TGTGTCTCTCAACCCCGGGAGCAGGCAGCTTTCTTT	CVSQPREQAAFF
TRBV5-4	TRBD2	TRBJ2-7	NA	TGTGCCAGCACCCTGGGGGCGGGAGGTAACAACGAGCAGTACTTC	CASTLGAGGNNEQYF
TRBV10-1	NA	TRBJ1-4	NA	TGCGCCCGCAGTTTAGCCGCAAATGAAAAACTGTTTTTT	CARSLAANEKLFF
TRBV11-3	NA	TRBJ2-1	once	TGTGCCAGCAGCTTAGGTGGGGGGCTCCAGTTCTTC	CASSLGGGLQFF
TRBV7-3	NA	TRBJ2-3	NA	TGTGCCAGCAGCTTAACGATCACAGATACGCAGTATTTT	CASSLTITDTQYF
TRBV28	NA	TRBJ2-7	NA	TGTGCCAGCAGTTTAGGCGCTGGCGGGACTTACTCCTACGAGCAGTACTTC	CASSLGAGGTYSYEQYF
TRBV5-4	TRBD1	TRBJ2-5	NA	TGTGCCAGCAGCCTAGGGACAGCCCAAGAGACCCAGTACTTC	CASSLGTAQETQYF
TRBV30	NA	TRBJ1-2	few	TGTGCCTGGAGTGGGTTAGCAACGAACTATGGCTACACCTTC	CAWSGLATNYGYTF
TRBV6-6	NA	TRBJ2-5	few	TGTGCCAGCAGTCTTGGGACCGGGAAGACCCAGTACTTC	CASSLGTGKTQYF
TRBV29-1	NA	TRBJ2-3	NA	TGCAGCGTTGTAGGGGGGACCCCCGCAGATACGCAGTATTTT	CSVVGGTPADTQYF
TRBV4-1	NA	TRBJ2-1	once	TGCGCCAGCAGTCAATTGGATTTAATAACCTACAATGAGCAGTTCTTC	CASSQLDLITYNEQFF
TRBV6-1	NA	TRBJ1-5	NA	TGTGCCAGCAGTGAAGGCCCTAATGGGCAGCCCCAGCATTTT	CASSEGPNGQPQHF
TRBV7-2	TRBD2	TRBJ2-3	NA	TGTGCCAGCAGCCTAGCGGGAGGACGTGCAGATACGCAGTATTTT	CASSLAGGRADTQYF
TRBV7-9	TRBD1	TRBJ1-3	NA	TGTGCCAGCAGCTTACGACAGGGCCTAAGCTCTGGAAACACCATATATTTT	CASSLRQGLSSGNTIYF
TRBV15	NA	TRBJ1-5	NA	TGTGCCACCAGCAGGGCCTTCGCGCCCCAGCATTTT	CATSRAFAPQHF
TRBV10-3	TRBD2	TRBJ2-2	NA	TGTGCCATCAGTGGACTAGCTTACACCGGGGAGCTGTTTTTT	CAISGLAYTGELFF
TRBV19	NA	TRBJ2-3	NA	TGTGCCAGTAGTGAGCGGGTACCCCTTGATACGCAGTATTTT	CASSERVPLDTQYF
TRBV23-1	NA	TRBJ1-5	NA	TGCGCCAGCAGTCAATCGCCCCCAGGGCCTCCCCAGCATTTT	CASSQSPPGPPQHF
TRBV29-1	NA	TRBJ2-3	NA	TGCAGCGTTGAAGAATCTCCAGATACGCAGTATTTT	CSVEESPDTQYF
TRBV25-1	TRBD1	TRBJ2-7	NA	TGTGCCAGCAGTGCCAGGACAGGGCACAACGAGCAGTACTTC	CASSARTGHNEQYF
TRBV28	NA	TRBJ2-7	NA	TGTGCCAGCAGTTTTGGGACTTCCTACGAGCAGTACTTC	CASSFGTSYEQYF
TRBV6-1	NA	TRBJ2-2	NA	TGTGCCAGCGAGGTGGGGGTATCGAACACCGGGGAGCTGTTTTTT	CASEVGVSNTGELFF
TRBV29-1	TRBD2	TRBJ2-5	once	TGCAGCGTTGAAGTATTAGCGGGAGTAGAGACCCAGTACTTC	CSVEVLAGVETQYF
TRBV7-2	NA	TRBJ1-2	NA	TGTGCCAGCAGCTTAGTAGGAAACTATGGCTACACCTTC	CASSLVGNYGYTF
TRBV28	NA	TRBJ1-5	NA	TGTGCCAGCAGTTCACTCACACGGGGGAGGCAGCCCCAGCATTTT	CASSSLTRGRQPQHF
TRBV9	NA	TRBJ1-4	NA	TGTGCCAGCAGCGTAGGGACGGTAAATGAAAAACTGTTTTTT	CASSVGTVNEKLFF
TRBV6-5	NA	TRBJ1-1	NA	TGTGCCAGCAGTTATGTAATGGGGTCTGAAGCTTTCTTT	CASSYVMGSEAFF
TRBV6-1	NA	TRBJ1-2	NA	TGTGCCAGCAGTGTGGGGGACACAAACTATGGCTACACCTTC	CASSVGDTNYGYTF